This TCR beta chain was retrieved from a study of esophageal squamous cell carcinoma under preoperative chemotherapy. Study results and caveats: Post-treatment tumor-infiltrating lymphocytes appeared partly derived from peripheral T cells migrating into the tumor. After chemotherapy, TCR diversity rose significantly in peripheral T cells but not in tumor-infiltrating lymphocytes.

Germline CDR1 and CDR2: SGHTA and FQGNSA. There are 16 residues in the CDR3. One entry per CDR3 protein results from TCRdb running MiXCR on the PCR reads. The sample holds roughly 15,000 distinct CDR3 sequences, roughly 66% seen once. As for time point: before preoperative PTX-NDP chemotherapy. Patients received paclitaxel-nedaplatin as preoperative chemotherapy before surgery. As for this clonotype: What it binds is unknown.

This TCR was recovered from a human donor with esophageal squamous cell carcinoma. The donor label of this sample is uncertain. This sample was gathered from a patient given preoperative chemotherapy. The chain is built from TRBV7-2 and TRBJ2-1; 10 nucleotides align to TRBD2. Gene TRBJ2-7 matches the end of the DNA better, so the J call may be wrong. The CDR3 loop is CASSFPSGSSYNEQYF. The CDR3 DNA reads as TGTGCCAGCAGCTTTCCTAGCGGGAGCTCCTACAATGAGCAGTACTTC.